This T cell receptor (beta chain) was identified in a study of T-cell reconstitution after alpha-beta-depleted transplantation in children (dated by TCRdb to the mid-2010s). Describing the broader study: Using TCR repertoire profiling, the study followed T-cell immune reconstitution in a quantitative way in children after TCRalphabeta/CD19-depleted allogeneic hematopoietic cell transplantation. The paper as a whole reports these results and caveats: Over the following months the frequencies of hyperexpanded clones went down, and after one year T-cell counts and TCRbeta diversity were mostly credited to newly produced T cells. In some patients, high TCRbeta diversity at day 60 was attributed to recipient T cells and intrathymic progenitors that had survived conditioning. The apparently early recovery of alphabetaT-cell counts about two months after transplant reportedly depended on only several hundred rapidly expanded clones that came from non-depleted graft cells.

Worth noting for this clonotype: Its specific antigen is unknown. Base quality data are lacking; no much larger clone is found one base away.

Relative to germline, V is 4 bases shorter and J is 0 bases shorter, with 13 bases between their ends. CDR1 and CDR2 were assigned from the germline V gene (reference sequence) as LNHDA and SQIVND. The CDR3 has 16 amino acids, counting the end cysteine and phenylalanine. Solely the CDR3 DNA is kept, with 48 bases framed from the first base. Library generation was performed with PCR. The instrument was an Illumina HiSeq 2500. Molecular barcoding was employed in the preparation of TCR libraries, with unique molecular identifiers being used to normalize TCRbeta repertoire quantification. The raw public data were reprocessed by TCRdb itself: fastp quality trimming at Q25, MiXCR clonotype calling, in-frame beta chains only. Each CDR3 protein gets just one entry, which takes the most common genes and DNA from the rows behind it. The sample contains 150,000 to 250,000 distinct CDR3 sequences, 6.3% of them found a single time. Clones ranked in the top ten supply just over 4.5% of the sample.

The sample's treatment or condition label is to be understood as: allogeneic hematopoietic cell transplantation with graft depleted of TCRalphabeta T cells and CD19 B cells. The children who served as transplant recipients had been given grafts of TCRalphabeta/CD19-depleted allogeneic hematopoietic cells. The sequencing here drew on PBMCs, taken before TCRalphabeta/CD19-depleted stem cell transplant. The source of this sequence is a girl under two years old with combined immunodeficiency, due to receive a stem cell transplant. The receptor chain draws on TRBV19 and TRBJ2-1, and TRBD2 may be the D gene, going by 5 matching bases. The CDR3 here reads CASSTIAQSSYNEQFF. The DNA sequence is as follows: TGTGCCAGTAGTACGATAGCGCAGAGCTCCTACAATGAGCAGTTCTTC. Where the CDR3 stops, the reference TRBV19 and TRBJ2-1 genes take over; the full variable domain is DGGITQSPKYLFRKEGQNVTLSCEQNLNHDAMYWYRQDPGQGLRLIYYSQIVNDFQKGDIAEGYSVSREKKESFPLTVTSAQKNPTAFYLCASSTIAQSSYNEQFFGPGTRLTVL.